The T cell receptor (beta chain) under discussion was sequenced for a study of CD8 T cells in Susac syndrome. For the study at large: Clinically active disease was present in over five of the sequenced Susac syndrome patients. Eight of these patients were in remission. Blood was drawn from Susac syndrome patients while they were therapy-naive, on corticosteroids, or on intravenous immunoglobulin alone. Broader study findings: That the number of individuals in its TCR sequencing and HLA analysis was relatively small was acknowledged by the study.

After extraction with the RNeasy kit, roughly 0.5 to 1 ug of the RNA was reverse transcribed using random hexamers. Multiplex immunoSEQ PCR targeted 54 Vbeta and 13 Jbeta TCR beta segments. TCRdb re-derived calls from the immunoSEQ multiplex PCR reads in MiXCR, one entry per CDR3 protein. In the table there are around 110,000 distinct CDR3 sequences, less than 95% of which are singletons. Details on this clonotype: Its antigen is not known.

This receptor was obtained from a human donor with Susac syndrome. Sequencing was done on a sample of CD8+ T cells from PBMCs.

CDR3 protein: CASSQDQWAYNEQFF. CDR3 DNA: TGTGCCAGCAGCCAAGATCAGTGGGCCTACAATGAGCAGTTCTTC. The chain is built from TRBV14 and TRBJ2-1, with D unclear. V was shortened by 0 bases and J by 2 bases, with 8 bases between the two germline ends. Germline V CDR1 and CDR2: SGHDN, FVKESK. The CDR3 consists of 15 residues.